Below are 27 T cell receptor beta chains sequenced from a single sample in a study of blood T cell repertoires in COVID-19. Clones were sequenced by immunoSEQ multiplex PCR, and TCRdb holds only the in-frame ones, with some missing. Of 140,000 to 150,000 clones detected, 88% appear once; the ten largest clones hold over 2%. The sample taken for sequencing was peripheral blood. The receptors originated from a human donor in a cohort sampled during active COVID-19.

The chain has TRBV5-5 and TRBJ1-6; D may be TRBD1 (6 bases). From germline, CDR1 is SGHKS and CDR2 YYEKEE (reference sequence). This CDR3 spans 16 amino acids. Trimming took 1 base from V and 6 from J, leaving 14 bases between them. CDR3 bases: TGTGCCAGCAGCTTGATACAGGGAAGGGGTAATTCACCCCTCCACTTT. Its protein is CASSLIQGRGNSPLHF.

The V and J genes are TRBV6-1 and TRBJ1-2, with 8 bases matching TRBD1. Germline trimming cut 1 base from V and 7 bases from J; bases unmatched to any gene: 14. CDR1 and CDR2 from the germline V gene are MNHNS and SASEGT. The CDR3 contains 17 residues. CDR3 coding DNA: TGTGCCAGCAGTGAAGAATTTGCAAGGACAGGGCCTAGTGGCTACACCTTC. It encodes CASSEEFARTGPSGYTF.

The CDR3 DNA reads TGCGCCAGCAGCTTGGGACTTATGGAATCCTACGAGCAGTACTTC. This gives the protein CASSLGLMESYEQYF. The chain uses TRBV5-1 and TRBJ2-7; no firm D call. The germline V gene has CDR1 SGHRS and CDR2 YFSETQ. V was shortened by 0 bases and J by 1 base, with 11 bases between the two germline ends. CDR3 length: 15 residues.

The rearrangement links TRBV4-1 to TRBJ2-3; 8 bases map to TRBD2. The J segment lost 8 bases and the V segment lost 1 base, leaving 8 bases of the junction unmatched. The V gene's germline CDR1 is MGHRA and CDR2 YSYEKL. The CDR3 covers 15 residues. The CDR3, as DNA: TGCGCCAGCAGCCAAGGAGCGAGCGGGGGAGGTACGCAGTATTTT. This codes for CASSQGASGGGTQYF.

This chain uses TRBV28 with TRBJ2-2; a weak D match, TRBD1 (6 bases). CDR1 MDHEN and CDR2 SYDVKM come from the germline V gene. The germline V and J ends were trimmed by 6 bases and 6 bases, with 20 bases remaining between them. The CDR3 contains 16 residues. In DNA form, the CDR3 reads TGTGCCAGCAGCCCTTGGGGGACAATTTTCGCCGGGGAGCTGTTTTTT. Its translation: CASSPWGTIFAGELFF.

The chain is built from TRBV5-4 and TRBJ2-7; 8 bases line up with TRBD2. The CDR3 is 14 amino acids. Germline-derived CDR1 and CDR2 are SGHNT and YYREEE (reference sequence). Germline trimming cut 0 bases from V and 7 bases from J; bases unmatched to any gene: 6. CDR3 in amino acids: CASSLASGSGEQYF. The CDR3 DNA is TGTGCCAGCAGCTTGGCCAGCGGGAGTGGTGAGCAGTACTTC.

The chain has TRBV6-2 or TRBV6-3 and TRBJ2-5, with 11 bases lining up with TRBD2. V dropped 0 bases and J dropped 3; count of bases not matched to a gene: 3. The V gene's germline CDR1 is MNHEY and CDR2 SVGEGT. The CDR3 sequence is 16 residues long. The DNA for the CDR3 is TGTGCCAGCAGTTACTCTAGGGGACTAGCGGAAGAGACCCAGTACTTC. Amino acid sequence: CASSYSRGLAEETQYF.

The chain links TRBV5-6 to TRBJ2-7; TRBD2 matches at 13 bases. This CDR3 is 16 amino acids long. Unmatched junction bases numbered 5, after V lost 0 bases and J lost 5 bases. The germline CDR1 and CDR2 sequences are SGHDT and YYEEEE. CDR3 loop: CASSLGGGTSGNEQYF. The CDR3 coding sequence is TGTGCCAGCAGCTTGGGGGGTGGGACTAGCGGGAACGAGCAGTACTTC.

The V gene is TRBV6-5, the J gene TRBJ1-5; a weak D match, TRBD1 (6 bases). Trimming pared 9 bases from V and 5 bases from J, leaving 14 bases between. CDR1 and CDR2 (germline): MNHEY, SVGAGI. The CDR3 has 13 residues. The CDR3 nucleotides are TGTGCCAGTAGCAGGGGAGAGGATCAGCCCCAGCATTTT. As protein: CASSRGEDQPQHF.

The chain has TRBV4-1 and TRBJ2-7; 7 positions match TRBD1. The V and J ends lost 4 bases and 2 bases, in that order; junction bases with no gene match: 8. Germline V lookup: CDR1 MGHRA, CDR2 YSYEKL. The CDR3 is made up of 15 amino acids. The CDR3 here is CASSLETGSPYEQYF. Here the CDR3 DNA reads TGCGCCAGCAGCCTAGAGACAGGGTCCCCCTACGAGCAGTACTTC.

The V call is TRBV6-1, the J call TRBJ2-7, with D possibly being TRBD1 (5 bases). The germline CDR1 and CDR2 sequences are MNHNS and SASEGT. The V end lost 0 bases, the J end lost 2 bases, and 11 bases lay between the germline ends. This CDR3 spans 15 amino acids. The CDR3 region is CASSEASTATYEQYF. DNA of the CDR3: TGTGCCAGCAGTGAAGCCTCGACAGCTACCTACGAGCAGTACTTC.

CDR3 in DNA: TGTGCCAGCAGTGAAGTCCTAGCGGGGGCAAAGACCCAGTACTTC. This translates into CASSEVLAGAKTQYF. J is TRBJ2-5 and V is TRBV6-1; 10 bases are a match to TRBD2. The junction had 5 bases not matched to a gene; V was cut back by 1 base and J by 6 bases. Germline V lookup: CDR1 MNHNS, CDR2 SASEGT. The CDR3 consists of 15 residues.

J is TRBJ2-1 and V is TRBV3-1 (or the pseudogene TRBV3-2); unclear D gene. Trimming took 1 base from V and 8 from J, leaving 12 bases between them. The CDR3 runs to 14 residues. The V gene's germline CDR1 is LGHDT and CDR2 YNNKEL (reference sequence). The CDR3 loop reads CASSQALYPDEQFF. The CDR3 bases are TGTGCCAGCAGCCAAGCACTATACCCTGATGAGCAGTTCTTC.

This CDR3 is CASSLTTSGSYNEQFF. CDR3 nucleotides: TGCGCCAGCAGCCTCACGACTAGCGGGAGTTATAATGAGCAGTTCTTC. V is TRBV5-1 and J is TRBJ2-1; 12 nucleotides match TRBD2. Losses at the gene ends were 4 bases for V and 7 bases for J; bases not matched to a gene: 9. In germline, CDR1 is SGHRS, CDR2 YFSETQ. CDR3 size: 16 residues.

The V gene is TRBV2, the J gene TRBJ1-4, with D perhaps TRBD1 (5 bases). Germline V CDR1 and CDR2: SNHLY, FYNNEI. The CDR3 has 14 residues. V lost 9 bases and J lost 2, with 13 bases in between. CDR3 loop: CASRAGSTNEKLFF. In nucleotides, the CDR3 is TGTGCCAGTCGAGCAGGGTCGACTAATGAAAAACTGTTTTTT.

The CDR3 loop reads CASSPDVPQGPNTEAFF. CDR3 DNA: TGTGCCAGCAGCCCGGACGTGCCACAGGGCCCGAACACTGAAGCTTTCTTT. The chain carries TRBV7-9 and TRBJ1-1; weak D call: TRBD1 (6 bases). V lost 5 bases and J 1 base, leaving 20 bases between the germline ends. The CDR3 covers 17 residues. The germline V gene has CDR1 SEHNR and CDR2 FQNEAQ (reference sequence). The complete variable domain, with remaining parts taken from reference TRBV7-9 and TRBJ1-1, reads DTGVSQNPRHKITKRGQNVTFRCDPISEHNRLYWYRQTLGQGPEFLTYFQNEAQLEKSRLLSDRFSAERPKGSFSTLEIQRTEQGDSAMYLCASSPDVPQGPNTEAFFGQGTRLTVV.

This chain connects TRBV29-1 to TRBJ1-5; tentatively, D is TRBD1 (5 bases). V dropped 2 bases and J dropped 11 bases, with 16 bases sitting between them. CDR1 SQVTM and CDR2 ANQGSEA come from the germline V gene. The CDR3 runs to 13 residues. The CDR3: CSVETASGGAQHF. Here the CDR3 DNA reads TGCAGCGTTGAAACGGCCTCAGGAGGGGCCCAGCATTTT.

The V gene is TRBV5-1, the J gene TRBJ2-2, with TRBD1 matching over 10 bases. The CDR3 covers 16 residues. Germline V gives CDR1 SGHRS, CDR2 YFSETQ. V gave up 3 bases and J gave up 2 bases; unmatched junction bases: 4. The DNA for the CDR3 is TGCGCCAGCAGCTCCGACAGGGGGCTAAACACCGGGGAGCTGTTTTTT. Encoded protein: CASSSDRGLNTGELFF.

In this sample, this clone turned up a few times. This chain uses TRBV12-2 with TRBJ2-2; the table gives TRBD2 as D, unverified against the DNA. TRBV12-2 is annotated as a pseudogene. The CDR3 loop spans 17 amino acids. The CDR3 loop is CASRLLLAGRVVGELFF. The CDR3 nucleotides are TGTGCAAGTCGCTTATTATTGGCGGGGAGGGTAGTAGGGGAGCTGTTTTTT.

The chain couples TRBV9 to TRBJ2-1; 8 bases match TRBD2. This CDR3 is 15 amino acids long. Germline V gives CDR1 SGDLS, CDR2 YYNGEE. J was trimmed by 0 bases and V by 2 bases; bases with no gene match: 1. The CDR3 reads CASSVAGGSYNEQFF. The CDR3 coding sequence is TGTGCCAGCAGCGTGGCGGGGGGCTCCTACAATGAGCAGTTCTTC.

The V gene is TRBV28, the J gene TRBJ1-5, with D possibly being TRBD1 (6 bases). This CDR3 has 15 residues. Trimming took 5 bases from V and 5 from J, leaving 16 bases between them. CDR1 and CDR2 (germline): MDHEN, SYDVKM. Written as DNA, the CDR3 is TGTGCCAGCAGTCCCGCAGGGGAAGGACATCAGCCCCAGCATTTT. Its protein product is CASSPAGEGHQPQHF.

The chain employs TRBV4-1 and TRBJ1-6; TRBD1 matches 10 bases. The CDR3 totals 16 residues. The germline V gene has CDR1 MGHRA and CDR2 YSYEKL. J lost 5 bases, V lost 1 base, and 2 bases had no gene match. The CDR3 loop is CASSQGQGANNSPLHF. The CDR3, as DNA: TGCGCCAGCAGCCAAGGACAGGGGGCAAATAATTCACCCCTCCACTTT.

The chain's CDR3 is CATSLSSTLASNQPQHF. The CDR3 nucleotides read TGTGCCACCAGCCTAAGCTCCACCCTAGCTAGCAATCAGCCCCAGCATTTT. The chain has TRBV15 and TRBJ1-5; unclear D gene. V lost 5 bases to trimming and J lost 0 bases, with 17 bases between them. This CDR3 comprises 17 residues. The germline CDR1 and CDR2 sequences are LNHNV and YYDKDF (reference sequence).

The sample holds one count of this clone. The chain has TRBV15 and TRBJ2-2; TRBD1 matches 9 bases. This CDR3 has 16 residues. Trimming removed 2 bases from V and 4 bases from J; junction bases left unmatched: 5. Germline V gene data show CDR1 as LNHNV and CDR2 as YYDKDF (reference sequence). This CDR3 reads CATSRYGTGRTGELFF. The CDR3 DNA reads as TGTGCCACCAGCAGATACGGGACAGGGCGCACCGGGGAGCTGTTTTTT.

The rearrangement joins TRBV15 to TRBJ2-1; D may be TRBD1 (5 bases). The CDR3 extends over 15 amino acids. Germline V gene sequence: CDR1 LNHNV, CDR2 YYDKDF (reference sequence). The V end lost 5 bases, the J end lost 2 bases, and 13 bases lay between the germline ends. The CDR3 is CATSYPGRAYNEQFF. The CDR3 bases are TGTGCCACCAGCTACCCGGGCAGGGCCTACAATGAGCAGTTCTTC.

The chain employs TRBV2 and TRBJ2-4, with 8 bases lining up with TRBD1. This CDR3 comprises 13 residues. Germline CDR1 reads SNHLY; CDR2 reads FYNNEI. Trimming cost V 7 bases and J 8 bases; bases outside gene matches: 7. CDR3 residues: CASNGQGRDIQYF. CDR3 sequence (DNA): TGTGCCAGCAATGGACAGGGTAGGGACATTCAGTACTTC.

The chain uses TRBV30 and TRBJ1-3, with TRBD1 matching 9 bases. After removal of 1 base from V and 5 bases from J, the junction contained 3 bases not matched to a gene. The CDR3 length is 14 residues. Germline CDR1 and CDR2: GTSNPN and SVGIG (reference sequence). The DNA of the CDR3 is TGTGCCTGGAGTGGGGACAGGGAAAGAAACACCATATATTTT. This encodes CAWSGDRERNTIYF.